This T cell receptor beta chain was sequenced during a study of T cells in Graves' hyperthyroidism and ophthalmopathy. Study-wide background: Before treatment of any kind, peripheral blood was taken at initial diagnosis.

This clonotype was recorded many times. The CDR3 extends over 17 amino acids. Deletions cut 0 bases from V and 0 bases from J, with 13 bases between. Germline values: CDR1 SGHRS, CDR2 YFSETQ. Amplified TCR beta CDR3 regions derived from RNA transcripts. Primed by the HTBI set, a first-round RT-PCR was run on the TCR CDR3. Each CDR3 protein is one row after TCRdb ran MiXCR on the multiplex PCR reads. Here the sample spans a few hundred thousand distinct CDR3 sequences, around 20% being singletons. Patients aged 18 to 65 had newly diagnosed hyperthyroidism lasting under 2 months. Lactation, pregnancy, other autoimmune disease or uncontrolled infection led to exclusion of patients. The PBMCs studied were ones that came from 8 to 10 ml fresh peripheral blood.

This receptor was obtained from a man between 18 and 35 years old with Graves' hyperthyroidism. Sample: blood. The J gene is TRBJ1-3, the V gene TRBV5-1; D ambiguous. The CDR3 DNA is TGCGCCAGCAGCTTGGGCCCTCCGATTCACTCTGGAAACACCATATATTTT. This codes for CASSLGPPIHSGNTIYF. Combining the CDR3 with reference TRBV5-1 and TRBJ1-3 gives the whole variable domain KAGVTQTPRYLIKTRGQQVTLSCSPISGHRSVSWYQQTPGQGLQFLFEYFSETQRNKGNFPGRFSGRQFSNSRSEMNVSTLELGDSALYLCASSLGPPIHSGNTIYFGEGSWLTVV.